This T cell receptor (beta chain) was captured in a study of T-cell reconstitution after alpha-beta-depleted transplantation in children. TCRbeta library preparation incorporated unique molecular identifiers. MiXCR was run by TCRdb on the PCR reads, yielding one entry per CDR3 protein. The sample carries about 58,000 distinct CDR3 sequences, around 40% recorded once. Germline V gives CDR1 SGHRS, CDR2 YFSETQ. Trimming took 0 bases from V and 0 from J, leaving 12 bases between them. The CDR3 totals 17 residues. The receptor was isolated from a male patient aged 10-17 years who had a stem cell transplant for acute lymphoblastic leukemia, so the T cells may come from the graft donor. The rearrangement uses TRBV5-1 and TRBJ2-2; D unclear. The material sequenced was PBMCs, mostly from graft donor cells, taken 360 days after TCRalphabeta/CD19-depleted stem cell transplant. The DNA of the CDR3 is TGCGCCAGCAGCTTGGTGACGACGGTCTCGAACACCGGGGAGCTGTTTTTT. Translating gives CASSLVTTVSNTGELFF.